This entry features one TCR beta chain sequence. What it binds is unknown. The primer mix had 60 Vbeta and 13 Jbeta primers. Here immunoSEQ multiplex PCR was the method, and the copy in TCRdb shows in-frame clones only, minus some. This table holds approximately 120,000 clones, about 80% found once. The data were taken from a study of cytomegalovirus exposure and HLA in healthy donors. Findings of the study overall: Researchers reported from a later analysis that most CMV-associated TCR beta chains appeared HLA-restricted.

Trimming removed 5 bases from V and 9 bases from J, with 14 bases in between. The CDR3 extends over 13 amino acids. Germline V gene sequence: CDR1 SGHTA, CDR2 FQGTGA. The TCR originated in a man between 35 and 55 years old in good health and CMV-seronegative. The gene calls are TRBV7-3 and TRBJ2-1; D remains ambiguous. The sequencing sample was made of PBMCs. The CDR3 nucleotides read TGTGCCAGCAGCCTCACCCATTCGGTTGAGCAGTTCTTC. Protein sequence: CASSLTHSVEQFF. Based on the CDR3 plus reference TRBV7-3 and TRBJ2-1, the full variable domain is GAGVSQTPSNKVTEKGKYVELRCDPISGHTALYWYRQSLGQGPEFLIYFQGTGAADDSGLPNDRFFAVRPEGSVSTLKIQRTERGDSAVYLCASSLTHSVEQFFGPGTRLTVL.